This T cell receptor (beta chain) was identified during a study of blood T cell repertoires in COVID-19. This table comes from immunoSEQ multiplex PCR, and its TCRdb copy is limited to in-frame clones, with some not included. The repertoire consists of more than 300,000 clones, with 90% to 95% occurring once and the leading ten covering 3.5% to 5%. V was clipped by 3 bases and J by 5 bases; unmatched bases: 10. This CDR3 comprises 16 residues. CDR1 is SEHNR and CDR2 is FQNEAQ in the germline V gene (reference sequence). The origin of this receptor is a woman under 40 who had been exposed to COVID-19. Source material: PBMCs or T cells enriched from blood (not recorded which). The V and J genes are TRBV7-9 and TRBJ1-1; TRBD1 agrees at 9 bases. This CDR3 is CASSLRDRVKSTEAFF. CDR3 bases: TGTGCCAGCAGCTTGAGGGACAGGGTAAAGTCTACTGAAGCTTTCTTT.